These T cell receptor beta chains were read from a single sample in a study of T cell repertoires in cytomegalovirus infection. Which antigens these TCRs recognize remains unknown. In TCRdb, the reads were re-called with MiXCR into one record per CDR3 protein. The sample has about 740,000 distinct CDR3 sequences; around 31% are singletons. The sequencing used cultured PBMCs, collected from culture after CMV antigen stimulation. Receptors originate from a human donor in good health (CMV status not recorded). Some clones in this sample may be carry-over from other donors' samples. CDR3s include the opening cysteine and the closing phenylalanine or tryptophan. The order of the fields is CDR3 DNA, CDR3 protein, V gene, J gene, clone size, D gene. A D gene is named only where the DNA matches it firmly. Clone size is not always given. Where it is, it says once, few, many or a class for expanded clones.

CDR3 DNA: TGTGCCAGCAGCTCGCGATCCGGGACTAGATGGCAAGAGACCCAGTACTTC
CDR3 protein: CASSSRSGTRWQETQYF
V gene: TRBV7-8
J gene: TRBJ2-5
clone size: NA
D gene: TRBD2

CDR3 DNA: TGCAGTGCCCAACAACTACTAGCGGGAGTCGGAGATGAGCAGTTCTTC
CDR3 protein: CSAQQLLAGVGDEQFF
V gene: TRBV20-1
J gene: TRBJ2-1
clone size: NA
D gene: TRBD2

CDR3 DNA: TGTGCCAGCAGCCTCACGTTATGGGCCAAAAACATTCAGTACTTC
CDR3 protein: CASSLTLWAKNIQYF
V gene: TRBV7-8
J gene: TRBJ2-4
clone size: many
D gene: NA

CDR3 DNA: TGTGCCAGCAGTTTAAGGGCGGGCCGGGAGACCCAGTACTTC
CDR3 protein: CASSLRAGRETQYF
V gene: TRBV27
J gene: TRBJ2-5
clone size: few
D gene: NA

CDR3 DNA: TGTGCCAGCACTACAGGGGATACGCAGTATTTT
CDR3 protein: CASTTGDTQYF
V gene: TRBV12-3/TRBV12-4
J gene: TRBJ2-3
clone size: NA
D gene: NA

CDR3 DNA: TGTGCCAGCAGCCCCGGACGGTTACAAGAGACCCAGTACTTC
CDR3 protein: CASSPGRLQETQYF
V gene: TRBV7-2
J gene: TRBJ2-5
clone size: many
D gene: NA

CDR3 DNA: TGTGCCAGCAGCTTGAACAGGGCAGATACGCAGTATTTT
CDR3 protein: CASSLNRADTQYF
V gene: TRBV7-2
J gene: TRBJ2-3
clone size: few
D gene: NA

CDR3 DNA: TGTGCCAGCACCCTGGGGGGCTCTGAAGCTTTCTTT
CDR3 protein: CASTLGGSEAFF
V gene: TRBV12-3/TRBV12-4
J gene: TRBJ1-1
clone size: NA
D gene: NA

CDR3 DNA: TGCGCCAGCAGCCAATTCAGCTCCTATAATTCACCCCTCCACTTT
CDR3 protein: CASSQFSSYNSPLHF
V gene: TRBV4-1
J gene: TRBJ1-6
clone size: NA
D gene: NA

CDR3 DNA: TGCAGTGCTATCCCGGGCGGTAGCAATCAGCCCCAGCATTTT
CDR3 protein: CSAIPGGSNQPQHF
V gene: TRBV20-1
J gene: TRBJ1-5
clone size: NA
D gene: NA

CDR3 DNA: TGTGCCAGCAGCTTCGGGTCGGGGTGGGAAAAACTGTTTTTT
CDR3 protein: CASSFGSGWEKLFF
V gene: TRBV7-2
J gene: TRBJ1-4
clone size: many
D gene: NA

CDR3 DNA: TGTGCCAGCAGCAGGATGGCTGGGAGTAGTCAGCCCCAGCATTTT
CDR3 protein: CASSRMAGSSQPQHF
V gene: TRBV7-8
J gene: TRBJ1-5
clone size: NA
D gene: NA

CDR3 DNA: TGTGCCAGCAGTCACCCGTACAGACAGGAAGGCTACACCTTC
CDR3 protein: CASSHPYRQEGYTF
V gene: TRBV6-5
J gene: TRBJ1-2
clone size: NA
D gene: NA

CDR3 DNA: TGTGCCAGCAGCTTACTCTGGGGCGGGACGATGGGGAACACTGAAGCTTTCTTT
CDR3 protein: CASSLLWGGTMGNTEAFF
V gene: TRBV7-2
J gene: TRBJ1-1
clone size: few
D gene: NA

CDR3 DNA: TGTGCCAGCACTAGCCAAGACTGGGCCGGCACCCAGTACTTC
CDR3 protein: CASTSQDWAGTQYF
V gene: TRBV2
J gene: TRBJ2-5
clone size: once
D gene: NA

CDR3 DNA: TGCAGTGCTAGTGAGCGGGGGGGCTGGTACAATGAGCAGTTCTTC
CDR3 protein: CSASERGGWYNEQFF
V gene: TRBV20-1
J gene: TRBJ2-1
clone size: few
D gene: TRBD2

CDR3 DNA: TGTGCCAGCAGCGACAGGGTTTGGGGCACAGATACGCAGTATTTT
CDR3 protein: CASSDRVWGTDTQYF
V gene: TRBV7-4
J gene: TRBJ2-3
clone size: NA
D gene: TRBD1